These 30 T cell receptor beta chains share one sample of origin, sequenced in a study of T cell responses to AZD1222 COVID-19 vaccine. Sequencing used immunoSEQ multiplex PCR; TCRdb keeps in-frame clones, though not all of them. In the table there are 95,000 to 110,000 clones, 88% of which are singletons. The source was peripheral blood, collected on day 0 of AZD1222 vaccination. The origin of the receptors is an adult in good health.

This clone was counted only a few times. J is TRBJ2-7 and V is TRBV28, with 7 bases fitting TRBD2. V lost 8 bases to trimming and J lost 7 bases; unmatched junction nucleotides: 5. Germline V CDR1 and CDR2: MDHEN, SYDVKM. The CDR3 is 11 residues long. CDR3 protein: CASDGGGEQYF. DNA of the CDR3: TGTGCCAGCGATGGGGGAGGGGAGCAGTACTTC.

The rearrangement joins TRBV9 to TRBJ2-2; possibly TRBD2 for D (6 bases). There are 13 residues in the CDR3. V was pared by 2 bases and J by 5 bases, with 7 bases between. Looked up from germline, CDR1 is SGDLS and CDR2 is YYNGEE. DNA for the CDR3: TGTGCCAGCAGCGTCGGGACTACCGGGGAGCTGTTTTTT. The encoded protein is CASSVGTTGELFF.

On this clone: Germline and junction disagree at one end, which may indicate a read error. CDR3 loop: CASSLGGLAFTDTQYF. The CDR3 DNA reads as TGTGCTAGCAGCTTAGGGGGACTAGCCTTCACAGATACGCAGTATTTT. The rearrangement links TRBV7-7 to TRBJ2-3, with 9 bases aligning to TRBD2. The CDR3 loop spans 16 amino acids. CDR1 is SSHAT and CDR2 is FNYEAQ in the germline V gene (reference sequence).

The chain carries TRBV7-9 and TRBJ2-5; 8 bases match TRBD1. Germline V CDR1 and CDR2: SEHNR, FQNEAQ (reference sequence). The V segment lost 5 bases and the J segment 4 bases; nucleotides outside the gene matches: 3. This CDR3 contains 13 residues. The CDR3: CASSPRGPETQYF. The DNA of the CDR3 is TGTGCCAGCAGCCCCAGGGGGCCAGAGACCCAGTACTTC.

This clone has a handful of counts. This chain links TRBV4-3 with TRBJ2-1; 11 nucleotides line up with TRBD2. J lost 3 bases, V lost 0 bases, and 1 base had no gene match. The CDR3 length is 16 residues. Germline CDR1 reads LGHNA; CDR2 reads YSLEER. CDR3 in amino acids: CASSQETSGNYNEQFF. The CDR3 region has the DNA TGCGCCAGCAGCCAAGAGACTAGCGGGAACTACAATGAGCAGTTCTTC.

This clone was observed a handful of times. The CDR3 here is CASSQARLNTEAFF. The CDR3 bases are TGTGCCAGCAGCCAAGCTAGGTTGAACACTGAAGCTTTCTTT. The gene calls are TRBV3-1 (or the pseudogene TRBV3-2) and TRBJ1-1; no firm D call. V shed 1 base and J shed 0 bases, with 6 bases lying between them. CDR1 and CDR2 (germline): LGHDT, YNNKEL (reference sequence). The CDR3 covers 14 residues.

J is TRBJ1-2 and V is TRBV27; 7 bases agree with TRBD1. CDR1 and CDR2 (germline): MNHEY, SMNVEV (reference sequence). The CDR3 is 14 residues long. J gave up 4 bases and V 5 bases, and 7 bases lay outside the gene matches. CDR3 amino acids: CASSPDRVFYGYTF. CDR3 DNA: TGTGCCAGCAGTCCCGACAGGGTTTTCTATGGCTACACCTTC.

The chain combines TRBV5-1 with TRBJ2-3, with unresolved D. Trimming shortened V by 4 bases and J by 6 bases, and 6 bases separated the two germline ends. The CDR3 is 11 residues long. CDR1 and CDR2 (germline): SGHRS, YFSETQ. The CDR3, as DNA: TGCGCCAGCAGCCTCGGTGATACGCAGTATTTT. Translation: CASSLGDTQYF.

The chain uses TRBV10-2 and TRBJ1-1; possible D gene TRBD1, 5 bases. CDR3 length: 13 residues. V lost 8 bases to trimming and J lost 1 base, with 11 bases between them. Looked up from germline, CDR1 is WSHSY and CDR2 is SAAADI. This CDR3 is CASRRGSNTEAFF. In DNA form, the CDR3 reads TGCGCCAGCCGGAGGGGCTCGAACACTGAAGCTTTCTTT.

The V and J genes are TRBV4-3 and TRBJ2-1; the D is unclear. Germline loops: CDR1 LGHNA, CDR2 YSLEER. The CDR3 is 14 amino acids. V shed 0 bases and J shed 8 bases, with 11 bases lying between them. CDR3 sequence (DNA): TGCGCCAGCAGCCAAGACGTGGTATACGATGAGCAGTTCTTC. Residues: CASSQDVVYDEQFF.

The chain couples TRBV11-2 to TRBJ2-7, with 7 bases identical to TRBD2. The CDR3 consists of 15 residues. V lost 1 base to trimming and J lost 5 bases; unmatched junction nucleotides: 8. Looked up from germline, CDR1 is SGHAT and CDR2 is FQNNGV. CDR3 bases: TGTGCCAGCAGCTTAGCTCGCGGGAGCATCCACGAGCAGTACTTC. Translated: CASSLARGSIHEQYF.

CDR3 protein: CASSPTSGNTIYF. CDR3 DNA: TGTGCCAGCTCCCCAACATCCGGAAACACCATATATTTT. This chain uses TRBV18 with TRBJ1-3; D ambiguous. The CDR3 sequence is 13 residues long. CDR1 and CDR2 from the germline V gene are KGHSH and LQKENI. V was trimmed by 6 bases and J by 4 bases, leaving 10 bases between them. Full variable domain (rest looked up from reference TRBV18 and TRBJ1-3): NAGVMQNPRHLVRRRGQEARLRCSPMKGHSHVYWYRQLPEEGLKFMVYLQKENIIDESGMPKERFSAEFPKEGPSILRIQQVVRGDSAAYFCASSPTSGNTIYFGEGSWLTVV.

The CDR3 spells CASSPPGGHNEQFF. CDR3 coding DNA: TGTGCCAGCTCACCACCGGGGGGCCACAATGAGCAGTTCTTC. The rearrangement links TRBV18 to TRBJ2-1; D may match TRBD1 or TRBD2 (6 bases each). Germline CDR1 and CDR2: KGHSH and LQKENI. The CDR3 sequence is 14 residues long. V shed 0 bases and J shed 5 bases, with 8 bases lying between them.

The chain has TRBV21-1 and TRBJ2-3; no check of the table's D call, TRBD1, against the DNA was made. TRBV21-1 is a pseudogene segment. This CDR3 spans 16 amino acids. This CDR3 is CASSNLRQGVTDTQYF. The CDR3 DNA reads TGTGCCAGCAGCAATTTGAGACAGGGGGTGACAGATACGCAGTATTTT.

The chain employs TRBV5-1 and TRBJ1-1; a weak D match, TRBD1 (6 bases). Trimming removed 4 bases at V and 0 bases at J, with 10 bases between. Germline CDR1 SGHRS, CDR2 YFSETQ. This CDR3 spans 14 amino acids. Here the CDR3 DNA reads TGCGCCAGCAGCCGCCAGGGGCTGAACACTGAAGCTTTCTTT. Translated, it gives CASSRQGLNTEAFF. The whole variable domain, filled in from reference TRBV5-1 and TRBJ1-1, reads KAGVTQTPRYLIKTRGQQVTLSCSPISGHRSVSWYQQTPGQGLQFLFEYFSETQRNKGNFPGRFSGRQFSNSRSEMNVSTLELGDSALYLCASSRQGLNTEAFFGQGTRLTVV.

The V call is TRBV14, the J call TRBJ2-1, with 8 nucleotides matching TRBD2. This CDR3 comprises 15 residues. Trimming took 4 bases from V and 9 from J; bases not matched to a gene: 11. Germline lookup yields CDR1 SGHDN and CDR2 FVKESK. Here the CDR3 DNA reads TGTGCCAGCAGCCTCTTAACGGGACTAGGAAGTGAGCAGTTCTTC. As protein: CASSLLTGLGSEQFF.

The genes are TRBV5-5 and TRBJ2-3; 8 bases agree with TRBD1. In germline, CDR1 is SGHKS, CDR2 YYEKEE (reference sequence). J gave up 4 bases and V 3 bases, and 16 bases lay outside the gene matches. The CDR3 sequence is 18 residues long. CDR3 DNA: TGTGCCAGCAGCTGGACTTGGACAGGGCGAAAGGGGTCAGATACGCAGTATTTT. Its protein is CASSWTWTGRKGSDTQYF. Combining the CDR3 with reference TRBV5-5 and TRBJ2-3 gives the whole variable domain DAGVTQSPTHLIKTRGQQVTLRCSPISGHKSVSWYQQVLGQGPQFIFQYYEKEERGRGNFPDRFSARQFPNYSSELNVNALLLGDSALYLCASSWTWTGRKGSDTQYFGPGTRLTVL.

This sequence joins TRBV27 and TRBJ2-7, with 8 nucleotides matching TRBD1. The CDR3 consists of 17 residues. Germline CDR1 MNHEY, CDR2 SMNVEV (reference sequence). Trimming removed 5 bases from V and 1 base from J; junction bases left unmatched: 13. CDR3 DNA sequence: TGTGCCAGCAGTCCGTCCGGAGGCAGGGGGCAATCCTACGAGCAGTACTTC. Encoded protein: CASSPSGGRGQSYEQYF.

V and J are TRBV19 and TRBJ2-5; 7 bases align to TRBD2. Germline values: CDR1 LNHDA, CDR2 SQIVND (reference sequence). The length of the CDR3 is 14 residues. V was clipped by 6 bases and J by 0 bases; unmatched bases: 4. The CDR3 is CASSGRTYQETQYF. The CDR3 bases are TGTGCCAGTAGCGGGAGGACGTACCAAGAGACCCAGTACTTC.

The chain joins TRBV11-3 to TRBJ2-1, with D perhaps given as TRBD1 or TRBD2 (6 bases each). Trimming pared 5 bases from V and 10 bases from J, leaving 18 bases between. The CDR3 consists of 14 residues. Germline lookup yields CDR1 SGHNT and CDR2 YENEEA. In DNA form, the CDR3 reads TGTGCCAGCAGCCCCACGTGGGGGGCGAGGGAGCAGTTCTTC. Amino acid sequence: CASSPTWGAREQFF. Full variable domain (remainder filled in from reference TRBV11-3 and TRBJ2-1): EAGVVQSPRYKIIEKKQPVAFWCNPISGHNTLYWYLQNLGQGPELLIRYENEEAVDDSQLPKDRFSAERLKGVDSTLKIQPAELGDSAVYLCASSPTWGAREQFFGPGTRLTVL.

Concerning this clone itself: At one end, the junction sequence differs from germline, possibly due to a read error. The CDR3 loop reads CASSPRTGNAEAFF. CDR3 nucleotides: TGTGCCAGCAGCCCCAGGACAGGGAACGCTGAAGCTTTCTTT. V is TRBV11-2 and J is TRBJ1-1; 8 positions match TRBD1. Per germline, CDR1 SGHAT and CDR2 FQNNGV. The CDR3 length is 14 residues.

The rearrangement links TRBV7-2 to TRBJ1-2; D remains ambiguous. The V end was cut by 5 bases, the J end by 5 bases, with 9 bases between. Germline V gene sequence: CDR1 SGHTA, CDR2 FQGNSA. The CDR3 has 12 amino acids. CDR3 sequence (DNA): TGTGCCAGCAGCCCGGGCCTATATGGCTACACCTTC. Translating gives CASSPGLYGYTF.

This chain joins TRBV19 and TRBJ2-1, with TRBD2 identical over 10 bases. The J segment lost 0 bases and the V segment lost 3 bases, leaving 2 bases of the junction unmatched. CDR3 length: 16 residues. Germline V gene sequence: CDR1 LNHDA, CDR2 SQIVND (reference sequence). The CDR3 reads CASSIVAGGSYNEQFF. CDR3 nucleotides: TGTGCCAGTAGTATTGTAGCGGGAGGCTCCTACAATGAGCAGTTCTTC. The whole variable domain, remainder taken from reference TRBV19 and TRBJ2-1, is DGGITQSPKYLFRKEGQNVTLSCEQNLNHDAMYWYRQDPGQGLRLIYYSQIVNDFQKGDIAEGYSVSREKKESFPLTVTSAQKNPTAFYLCASSIVAGGSYNEQFFGPGTRLTVL.

The V call is TRBV28, the J call TRBJ2-1, with a weak D call TRBD2 (6 bases). CDR3 length: 14 amino acids. With 11 bases removed from V and 8 bases from J, the gap between germline ends came to 22 bases. Germline V CDR1 and CDR2: MDHEN, SYDVKM. The CDR3 reads CAGSRSGFKDEQFF. The CDR3 DNA reads as TGTGCCGGGAGCCGCAGCGGGTTCAAGGATGAGCAGTTCTTC.

The chain has TRBV7-6 and TRBJ1-1; D call uncertain. Trimming removed 0 bases from V and 4 bases from J, with 15 bases in between. Germline V gene lookup returns CDR1 SGHVS and CDR2 FNYEAQ. The CDR3 sequence is 16 residues long. The CDR3 spells CASSLARRERGTEAFF. The CDR3 nucleotides are TGTGCCAGCAGCTTAGCTCGGCGGGAGCGGGGCACTGAAGCTTTCTTT.

This clone has a handful of counts. The chain is built from TRBV25-1 and TRBJ2-7, with D possibly being TRBD1 (6 bases). Between the trimmed V and J ends, which lost 10 bases and 2 bases, there was a span of 15 bases. The CDR3 is 13 residues long. Germline CDR1 reads MGHDK; CDR2 reads SYGVNS. CDR3 sequence (DNA): TGTGCCACCAAAAGGGGGACAACCTACGAGCAGTACTTC. Protein: CATKRGTTYEQYF.

This chain connects TRBV3-1 (or the pseudogene TRBV3-2) to TRBJ2-1; D gene unclear. The germline CDR1 and CDR2 sequences are LGHDT and YNNKEL (reference sequence). Trimming shortened V by 4 bases and J by 8 bases, and 18 bases separated the two germline ends. This CDR3 region has 15 residues. The CDR3 DNA reads TGTGCCAGCAGCCTCTCGCTCGACCCGGCGGATGAGCAGTTCTTC. The encoded protein is CASSLSLDPADEQFF.

V and J are TRBV5-1 and TRBJ1-2; D gene ambiguous. Trimming removed 1 base at V and 5 bases at J, with 6 bases between. The germline V gene has CDR1 SGHRS and CDR2 YFSETQ. The CDR3 is 12 residues long. CDR3 bases: TGCGCCAGCAGCTTGAGTGGGTATGGCTACACCTTC. Translating it yields CASSLSGYGYTF.

The gene calls are TRBV4-1 and TRBJ2-2; D unresolved. The CDR3 loop spans 15 amino acids. V dropped 0 bases and J dropped 4 bases, with 9 bases sitting between them. Germline CDR1 is MGHRA and CDR2 is YSYEKL. CDR3 DNA sequence: TGCGCCAGCAGCCAAGAAGTCCCGAGCACCGGGGAGCTGTTTTTT. Protein product: CASSQEVPSTGELFF.

This clone was seen a handful of times. The rearrangement links TRBV12-3 or TRBV12-4 to TRBJ1-6; D gene ambiguous. V was pared by 6 bases and J by 5 bases, with 8 bases between. This CDR3 comprises 13 residues. CDR3 residues: CASRTVDNSPLHF. CDR3 coding DNA: TGTGCCAGCAGGACGGTGGATAATTCACCCCTCCACTTT.